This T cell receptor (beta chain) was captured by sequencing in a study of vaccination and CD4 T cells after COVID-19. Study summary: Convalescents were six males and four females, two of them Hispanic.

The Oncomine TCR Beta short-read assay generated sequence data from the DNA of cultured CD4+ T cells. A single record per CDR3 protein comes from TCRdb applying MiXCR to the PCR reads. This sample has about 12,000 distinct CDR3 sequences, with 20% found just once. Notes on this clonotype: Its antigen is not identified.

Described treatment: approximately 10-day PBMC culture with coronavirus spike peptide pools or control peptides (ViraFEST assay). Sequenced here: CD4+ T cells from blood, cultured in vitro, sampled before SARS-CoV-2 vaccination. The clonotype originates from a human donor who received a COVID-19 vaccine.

CDR3 bases: TGTGCCAGCAGCTTGGATCCCCTGATAGGCACTGAAGCTTTCTTT. Translated, it gives CASSLDPLIGTEAFF. V gene TRBV5-4 combines with J gene TRBJ1-1, with D hard to call. The CDR3 is 15 amino acids. Trimming took off 0 bases at V and 4 bases at J, with 13 bases between the two ends. Germline CDR1 is SGHNT and CDR2 is YYREEE (reference sequence).